This record covers a single TCR beta chain. Antigen unknown. This record comes from a study of cytomegalovirus exposure and HLA in healthy donors. Study-wide findings and caveats: The study listed approximately 170 cytomegalovirus-associated TCR beta chains. Information on immune exposure was restricted to one variable (CMV serostatus).

Germline V lookup: CDR1 LNHDA, CDR2 SQIVND (reference sequence). This CDR3 is built from 15 residues. V lost 1 base to trimming and J lost 2 bases, with 9 bases between them. PCR was performed using 60 Vbeta and 13 Jbeta primers. The table came from immunoSEQ multiplex PCR; TCRdb's copy has only in-frame clones and leaves some out. The sample has 99,000 or so clones, over 80% seen once. This sequence was found in a man aged 18 to 30 in good health and CMV-seronegative. V gene TRBV19 combines with J gene TRBJ2-1; a weak D match, TRBD2 (6 bases). Specimen: PBMCs. The CDR3 here is CASSIGGMPYNEQFF. In nucleotides, the CDR3 is TGTGCCAGTAGTATAGGCGGGATGCCCTACAATGAGCAGTTCTTC.